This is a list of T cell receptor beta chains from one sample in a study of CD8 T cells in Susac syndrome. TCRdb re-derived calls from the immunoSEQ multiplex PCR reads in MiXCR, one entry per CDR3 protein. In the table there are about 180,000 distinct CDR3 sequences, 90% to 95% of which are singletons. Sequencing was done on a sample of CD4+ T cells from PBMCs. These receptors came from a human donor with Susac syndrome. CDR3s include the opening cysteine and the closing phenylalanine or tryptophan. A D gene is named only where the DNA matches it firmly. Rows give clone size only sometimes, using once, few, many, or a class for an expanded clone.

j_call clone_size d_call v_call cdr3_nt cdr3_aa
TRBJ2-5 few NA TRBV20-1 TGCAGTGCTAGAGATCGAGCTCAAGAGACCCAGTACTTC CSARDRAQETQYF
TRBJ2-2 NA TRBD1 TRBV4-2 TGTGCCAGCAGCCAAGCCAGACAGGGGAGCACCGGGGAGCTGTTTTTT CASSQARQGSTGELFF
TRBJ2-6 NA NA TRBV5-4 TGTGCCAGCAGGAATGAAGGGGCCAACGTCCTGACTTTC CASRNEGANVLTF
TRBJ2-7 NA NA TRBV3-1 TGTGCCAGCAGCGGGCTGGACAGCTCCTACGAGCAGTACTTC CASSGLDSSYEQYF
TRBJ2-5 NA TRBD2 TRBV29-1 TGCAGCACTTCCCCCGGGGGGTCGGAGACCCAGTACTTC CSTSPGGSETQYF
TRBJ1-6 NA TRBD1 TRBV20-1 TGCAGTGCCCGAGGGGGACAGGGAGTCCGGGACTCACCCCTCCACTTT CSARGGQGVRDSPLHF
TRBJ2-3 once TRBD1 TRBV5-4 TGTGCCAGCAGCTTGAACAGGGGCCAAGGGGATACGCAGTATTTT CASSLNRGQGDTQYF
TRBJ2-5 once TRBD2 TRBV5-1 TGCGCCAGCAGCTTGGATACTAGCGGGGTCGAAGAGACCCAGTACTTC CASSLDTSGVEETQYF
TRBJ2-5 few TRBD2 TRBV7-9 TGTGCCAGCAGCTTTCTAGCGGGGGTGGAGACCCAGTACTTC CASSFLAGVETQYF
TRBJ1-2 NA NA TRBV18 TGTGCCAGCTCACCAGCGACGGGTAATGGCTACACCTTC CASSPATGNGYTF
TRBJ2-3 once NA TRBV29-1 TGCAGCGTTCGGGGTTTAGGGACTAGCACAGATACGCAGTATTTT CSVRGLGTSTDTQYF
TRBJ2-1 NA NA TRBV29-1 TGCAGCGCCATTAAGCAGAATGAGCAGTTCTTC CSAIKQNEQFF
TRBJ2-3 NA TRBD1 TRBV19 TGTGCCAGTAGTCCAGACAGGGTAGATACGCAGTATTTT CASSPDRVDTQYF
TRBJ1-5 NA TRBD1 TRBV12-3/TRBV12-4 TGTGCCAGCAGTTCCGGGCAGGGGGTCCAGCCCCAGCATTTT CASSSGQGVQPQHF
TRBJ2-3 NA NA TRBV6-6 TGTGCCAGCAGTTACGGGACACCATTCACAGATACGCAGTATTTT CASSYGTPFTDTQYF
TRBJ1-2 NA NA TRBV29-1 TGCAGCGTTTTTACAGAGGTATATGGCTACACCTTC CSVFTEVYGYTF
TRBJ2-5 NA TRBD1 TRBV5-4 TGTGCCAGCAGCGAGGACAGGGGGCGCCGAGAGACCCAGTACTTC CASSEDRGRRETQYF
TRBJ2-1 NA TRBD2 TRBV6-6 TGTGCCAGCAGGGGACTAGAACGGAGCTCCTACAATGAGCAGTTCTTC CASRGLERSSYNEQFF
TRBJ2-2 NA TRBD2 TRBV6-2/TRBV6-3 TGTGCCAGCAGTTCCCAGCGGGCTAGCGGGGGGACGAACACCGGGGAGCTGTTTTTT CASSSQRASGGTNTGELFF
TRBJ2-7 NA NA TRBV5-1 TGCGCCAGCAGCTTGGGGTATGCGACTGTGACCTACGAGCAGTACTTC CASSLGYATVTYEQYF
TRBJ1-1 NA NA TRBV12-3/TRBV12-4 TGTGCCAGCAGTGCCGACAGGAGGGACACTGAAGCTTTCTTT CASSADRRDTEAFF
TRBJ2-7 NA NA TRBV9 TGTGCCAGCAGCGTAGACCGGACTCATGGAGTGCAGTACTTC CASSVDRTHGVQYF
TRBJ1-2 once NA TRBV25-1 TGTGCCAGCTTACAGGGTCAGTCCTATGGCTACACCTTC CASLQGQSYGYTF
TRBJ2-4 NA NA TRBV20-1 TGCAGTGCTTCGACTGTAGCCAAAAACATTCAGTACTTC CSASTVAKNIQYF
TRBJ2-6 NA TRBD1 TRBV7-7 TGTGCCAGCAGCTTAGGAGGGGGCACTGGGGCCAACGTCCTGACTTTC CASSLGGGTGANVLTF
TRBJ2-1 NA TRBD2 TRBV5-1 TGCGCCAGCAGCTTGGGACTAGCGGGGGATGAGCAGTTCTTC CASSLGLAGDEQFF
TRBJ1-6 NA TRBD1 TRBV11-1 TGTGCCAGCAGCCCTTTGGCGACAGGGAGGAACTCACCCCTCCACTTT CASSPLATGRNSPLHF
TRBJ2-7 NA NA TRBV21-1 TGTGCCAGCGGGGTCCGGGACAGGGGCGACGAGCAGTACTTC CASGVRDRGDEQYF
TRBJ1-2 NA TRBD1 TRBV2 TGTGCCAGCAGTGGAAGGACAGGGATCGTTCCCTATGGCTACACCTTC CASSGRTGIVPYGYTF
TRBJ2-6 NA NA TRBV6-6 TGTGCCGCAACTGGACTCAGCTCTGGGGCCAACGTCCTGACTTTC CAATGLSSGANVLTF
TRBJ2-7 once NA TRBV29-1 TGCAGCGTTGTTCCGCGGCGGGGCTACGAGCAGTACTTC CSVVPRRGYEQYF
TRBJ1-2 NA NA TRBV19 TGTGCCAGTAAGCTCCACATGGACTATGGCTACACCTTC CASKLHMDYGYTF
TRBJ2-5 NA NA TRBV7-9 TGTGCCAGCAGCTTCTCCCAAGCCGCGGGGGAGACCCAGTACTTC CASSFSQAAGETQYF
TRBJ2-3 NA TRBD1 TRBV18 TGTGCCAGCTCACCGGGACAGGGGGCCACAGATACGCAGTATTTT CASSPGQGATDTQYF